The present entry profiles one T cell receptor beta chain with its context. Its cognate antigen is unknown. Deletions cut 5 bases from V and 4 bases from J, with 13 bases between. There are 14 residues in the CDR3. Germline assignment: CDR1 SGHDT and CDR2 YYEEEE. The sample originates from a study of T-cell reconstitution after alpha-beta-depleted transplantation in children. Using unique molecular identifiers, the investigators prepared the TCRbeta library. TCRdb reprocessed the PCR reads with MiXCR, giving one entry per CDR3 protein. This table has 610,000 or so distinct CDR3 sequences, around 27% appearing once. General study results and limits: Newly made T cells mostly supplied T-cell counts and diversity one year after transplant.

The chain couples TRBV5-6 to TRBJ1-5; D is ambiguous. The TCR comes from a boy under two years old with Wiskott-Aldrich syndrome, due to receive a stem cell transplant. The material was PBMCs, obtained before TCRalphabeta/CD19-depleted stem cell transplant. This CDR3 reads CASRQRGRNQPQHF. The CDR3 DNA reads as TGTGCCAGCAGACAGAGAGGAAGAAATCAGCCCCAGCATTTT.